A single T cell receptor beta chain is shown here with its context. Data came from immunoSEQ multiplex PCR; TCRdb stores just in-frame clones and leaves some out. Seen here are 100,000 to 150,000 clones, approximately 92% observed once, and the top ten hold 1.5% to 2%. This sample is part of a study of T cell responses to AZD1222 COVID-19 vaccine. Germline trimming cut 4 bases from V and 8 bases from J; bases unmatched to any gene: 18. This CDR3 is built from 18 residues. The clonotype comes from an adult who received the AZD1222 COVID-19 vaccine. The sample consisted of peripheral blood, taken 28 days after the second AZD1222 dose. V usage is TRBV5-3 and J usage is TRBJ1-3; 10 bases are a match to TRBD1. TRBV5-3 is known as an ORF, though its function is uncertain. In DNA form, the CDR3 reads TGTGCCAGAAGCACGTCCCCAAAGAGACAGGGGGCGCCGGACACCATATATTTT. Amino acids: CARSTSPKRQGAPDTIYF.